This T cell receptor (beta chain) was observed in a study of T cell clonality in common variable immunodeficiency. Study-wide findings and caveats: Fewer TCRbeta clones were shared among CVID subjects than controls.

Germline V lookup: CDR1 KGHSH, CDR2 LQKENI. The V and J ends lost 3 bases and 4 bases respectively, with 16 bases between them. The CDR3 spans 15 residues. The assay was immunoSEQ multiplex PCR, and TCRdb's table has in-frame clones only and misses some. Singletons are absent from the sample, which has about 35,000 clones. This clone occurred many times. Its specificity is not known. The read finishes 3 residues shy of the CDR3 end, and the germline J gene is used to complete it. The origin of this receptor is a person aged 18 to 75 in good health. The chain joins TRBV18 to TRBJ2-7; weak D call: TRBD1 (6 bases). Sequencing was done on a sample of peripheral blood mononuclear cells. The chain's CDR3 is CASSPGAGVAYEQYF. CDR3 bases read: TGTGCCAGCTCACCCGGTGCAGGGGTGGCGTACGAG.